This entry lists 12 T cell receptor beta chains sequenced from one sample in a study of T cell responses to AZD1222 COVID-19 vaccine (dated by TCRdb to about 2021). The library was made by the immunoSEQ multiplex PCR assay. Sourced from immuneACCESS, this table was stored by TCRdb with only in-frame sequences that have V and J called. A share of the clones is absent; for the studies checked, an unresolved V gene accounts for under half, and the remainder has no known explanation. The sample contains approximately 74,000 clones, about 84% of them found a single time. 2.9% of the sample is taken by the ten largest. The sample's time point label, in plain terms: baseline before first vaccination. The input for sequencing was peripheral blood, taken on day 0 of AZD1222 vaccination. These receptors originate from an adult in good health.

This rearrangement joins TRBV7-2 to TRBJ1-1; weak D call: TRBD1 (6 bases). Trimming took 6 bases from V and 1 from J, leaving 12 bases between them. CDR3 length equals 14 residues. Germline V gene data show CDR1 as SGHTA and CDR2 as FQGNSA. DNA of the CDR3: TGTGCCAGCAGTACAGGGTTGGGGAACACTGAAGCTTTCTTT. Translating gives CASSTGLGNTEAFF.

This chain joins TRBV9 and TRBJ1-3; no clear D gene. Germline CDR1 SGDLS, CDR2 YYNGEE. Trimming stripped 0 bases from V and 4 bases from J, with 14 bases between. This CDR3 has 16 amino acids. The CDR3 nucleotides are TGTGCCAGCAGCGTAGGGGCCGGGGAGTACGGAAACACCATATATTTT. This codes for CASSVGAGEYGNTIYF.

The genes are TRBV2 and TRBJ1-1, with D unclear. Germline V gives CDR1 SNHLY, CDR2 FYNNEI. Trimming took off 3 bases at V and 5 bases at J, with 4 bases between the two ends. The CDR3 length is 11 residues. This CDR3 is CASSDMTEAFF. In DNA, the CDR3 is TGTGCCAGCAGTGATATGACTGAAGCTTTCTTT.

In DNA, the CDR3 is TGTGCCAGCAGTTTAGCGGCCTACGAGCAGTACTTC. Translating gives CASSLAAYEQYF. This chain links TRBV12-3 or TRBV12-4 with TRBJ2-7; D unresolved. The V and J ends lost 0 bases and 2 bases respectively, with 2 bases between them. The CDR3 has 12 residues.

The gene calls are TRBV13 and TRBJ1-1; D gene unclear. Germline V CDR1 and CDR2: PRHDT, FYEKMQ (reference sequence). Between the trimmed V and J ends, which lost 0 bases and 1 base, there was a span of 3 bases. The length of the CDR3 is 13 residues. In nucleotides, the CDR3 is TGTGCCAGCAGCTTAGGGCAGAACACTGAAGCTTTCTTT. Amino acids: CASSLGQNTEAFF.

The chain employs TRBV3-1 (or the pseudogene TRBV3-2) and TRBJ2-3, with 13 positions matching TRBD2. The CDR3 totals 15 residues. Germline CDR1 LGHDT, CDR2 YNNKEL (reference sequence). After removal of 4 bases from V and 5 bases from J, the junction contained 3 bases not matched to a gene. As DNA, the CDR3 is TGTGCCAGCAGCCCAGGGACTAGCGGGGTAGATACGCAGTATTTT. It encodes CASSPGTSGVDTQYF.

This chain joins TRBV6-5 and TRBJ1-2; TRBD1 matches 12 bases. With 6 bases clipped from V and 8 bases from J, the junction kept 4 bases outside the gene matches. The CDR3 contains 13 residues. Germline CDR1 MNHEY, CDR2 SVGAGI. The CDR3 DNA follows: TGTGCCAGCAGGAGGGACAGGGGGCGAGGCTACACCTTC. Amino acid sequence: CASRRDRGRGYTF.

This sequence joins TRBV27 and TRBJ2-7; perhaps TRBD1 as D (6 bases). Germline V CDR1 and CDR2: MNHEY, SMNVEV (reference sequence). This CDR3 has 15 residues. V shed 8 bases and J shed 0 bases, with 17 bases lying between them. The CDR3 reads CASRKGRGGSYEQYF. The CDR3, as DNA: TGTGCCAGCCGGAAAGGCAGGGGTGGCTCCTACGAGCAGTACTTC.

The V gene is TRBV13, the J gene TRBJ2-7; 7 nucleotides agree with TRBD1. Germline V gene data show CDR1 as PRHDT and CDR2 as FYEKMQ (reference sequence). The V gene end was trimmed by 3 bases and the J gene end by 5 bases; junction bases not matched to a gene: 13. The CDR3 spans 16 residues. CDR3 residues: CASSFSTSTGHDEQYF. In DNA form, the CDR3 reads TGTGCCAGCAGCTTCTCCACCTCGACAGGGCACGACGAGCAGTACTTC.

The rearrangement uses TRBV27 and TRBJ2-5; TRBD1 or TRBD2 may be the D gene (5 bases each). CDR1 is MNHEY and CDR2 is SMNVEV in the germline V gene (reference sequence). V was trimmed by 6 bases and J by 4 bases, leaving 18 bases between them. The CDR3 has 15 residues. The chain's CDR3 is CASSYTPGSRETQYF. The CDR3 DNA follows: TGTGCCAGCAGCTACACCCCAGGGAGTCGAGAGACCCAGTACTTC.

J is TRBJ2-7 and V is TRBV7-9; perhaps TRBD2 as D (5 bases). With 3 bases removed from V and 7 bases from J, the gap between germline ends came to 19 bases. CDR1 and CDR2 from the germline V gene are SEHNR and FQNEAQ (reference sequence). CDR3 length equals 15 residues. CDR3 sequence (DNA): TGTGCCAGCAGCTTCTTAGGCACGCGTGGCGGGGAGCAGTACTTC. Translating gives CASSFLGTRGGEQYF.

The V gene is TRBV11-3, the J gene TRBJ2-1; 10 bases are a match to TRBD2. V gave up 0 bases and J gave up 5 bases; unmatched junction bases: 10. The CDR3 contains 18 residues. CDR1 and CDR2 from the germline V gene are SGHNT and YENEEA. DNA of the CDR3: TGTGCCAGCAGCTTAGAACTCGGTGCTAGCGGGGGACACAATGAGCAGTTCTTC. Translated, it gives CASSLELGASGGHNEQFF.